These 24 T cell receptor beta chains originate from one sample sequenced in a study of blood T cell repertoires in COVID-19. The table came from immunoSEQ multiplex PCR; TCRdb's copy has only in-frame clones and leaves some out. The sample carries around 280,000 clones, nearly 90% recorded once. The sequenced material came from peripheral blood. The receptors derive from a woman aged 30 to 39 with COVID-19, enrolled during active disease.

The V and J genes are TRBV3-1 (or the pseudogene TRBV3-2) and TRBJ2-1; unclear D gene. Germline CDR1 LGHDT, CDR2 YNNKEL (reference sequence). V was cut by 3 bases and J by 7 bases, with 13 bases left in between. The CDR3 length is 14 residues. The chain's CDR3 is CASSHYRLRNEQFF. The CDR3 DNA reads TGTGCCAGCAGCCATTATAGACTTCGTAATGAGCAGTTCTTC.

This clone has a single count. The J gene is TRBJ1-2, the V gene TRBV5-1, with TRBD1 matching 7 bases. V dropped 2 bases and J dropped 7; count of bases not matched to a gene: 5. This CDR3 is 13 amino acids long. Per germline, CDR1 SGHRS and CDR2 YFSETQ. DNA for the CDR3: TGCGCCAGCAGCTTCGACAGGGTGTCTGGCTACACCTTC. This translates into CASSFDRVSGYTF.

The chain has TRBV10-3 and TRBJ1-5; 8 nucleotides align to TRBD1. Per germline, CDR1 ENHRY and CDR2 SYGVKD. The trim removed 11 bases at V and 4 bases at J, leaving 4 bases unmatched. CDR3 length: 12 residues. The CDR3, as DNA: TGTGCCTCCAGACAGGGGAATCAGCCCCAGCATTTT. It is translated as CASRQGNQPQHF.

With respect to this clone: The same CDR3 arises from other DNA sequences in this sample as well. This chain connects TRBV4-1 to TRBJ1-1, with 7 bases aligning to TRBD1. The germline gives CDR1 MGHRA, CDR2 YSYEKL. The CDR3 has 15 amino acids. Trimming cost V 0 bases and J 1 base; bases outside gene matches: 2. The CDR3 sequence is CASSQEGGGNTEAFF. CDR3 in DNA: TGCGCCAGCAGCCAAGAAGGGGGCGGGAACACTGAAGCTTTCTTT.

This clone was detected a few times. The chain combines TRBV19 with TRBJ1-2; 9 bases align to TRBD1. Germline CDR1 reads LNHDA; CDR2 reads SQIVND (reference sequence). V was clipped by 3 bases and J by 8 bases; unmatched bases: 7. The CDR3 spans 14 residues. CDR3 coding DNA: TGTGCCAGTAGTATTGGACAGGGGAGAAGGGGCTACACCTTC. It yields the protein CASSIGQGRRGYTF.

The V gene is TRBV6-5, the J gene TRBJ1-1; perhaps TRBD1 as D (5 bases). V lost 6 bases, J lost 1 base, and 12 bases lay in between. Germline V lookup: CDR1 MNHEY, CDR2 SVGAGI. The CDR3 runs 14 residues. CDR3: CASSRLTGNTEAFF. Written as DNA, the CDR3 is TGTGCCAGCAGCCGGCTCACAGGGAACACTGAAGCTTTCTTT.

This clone has a single count. The rearrangement uses TRBV4-1 and TRBJ2-7; possible D gene TRBD2, 6 bases. Germline V gives CDR1 MGHRA, CDR2 YSYEKL. The CDR3 has 15 amino acids. Trimming left V 2 bases short and J 4 bases short, with 15 bases between. Written as DNA, the CDR3 is TGCGCCAGCAGCCAAAAGGATAACGCGGGGTACGAGCAGTACTTC. The encoded protein is CASSQKDNAGYEQYF.

This rearrangement joins TRBV19 to TRBJ1-2; no firm D call. The CDR3 sequence is 14 residues long. Germline assignment: CDR1 LNHDA and CDR2 SQIVND (reference sequence). Trimming stripped 3 bases from V and 6 bases from J, with 14 bases between. CDR3 region: CASSIRSSTNGYTF. DNA for the CDR3: TGTGCCAGTAGTATTCGAAGCAGTACTAATGGCTACACCTTC.

This clone was observed a handful of times. The junction departs from germline at one end; a sequencing error may be responsible. The J gene is TRBJ1-2, the V gene TRBV11-2; the D gene is possibly TRBD1 (5 bases). The germline V gene encodes CDR1 SGHAT and CDR2 FQNNGV. The CDR3 totals 13 residues. CDR3 in amino acids: CASSLQGWADRSF. DNA of the CDR3: TGTGCCAGCAGCTTACAGGGTTGGGCCGACCGATCGTTC.

The rearrangement uses TRBV5-5 and TRBJ2-7; 9 nucleotides line up with TRBD1. The germline V gene has CDR1 SGHKS and CDR2 YYEKEE (reference sequence). This CDR3 has 15 amino acids. Trimming cost V 4 bases and J 8 bases; bases outside gene matches: 13. CDR3 sequence: CASSGAGDRVLQQYF. As DNA, the CDR3 is TGTGCCAGCAGCGGCGCTGGGGACAGGGTGCTCCAGCAGTACTTC.

The V and J genes are TRBV27 and TRBJ1-1; no clear D gene. The CDR3 consists of 13 residues. The germline V and J ends were trimmed by 5 bases and 14 bases, with 21 bases remaining between them. Germline lookup yields CDR1 MNHEY and CDR2 SMNVEV (reference sequence). DNA for the CDR3: TGTGCCAGCAGTGCCAGGTCGAACGGGGTCCGCTTCTTT. Translated: CASSARSNGVRFF.

The chain employs TRBV6-1 and TRBJ1-3, with D tentatively TRBD1 (5 bases). In germline, CDR1 is MNHNS, CDR2 SASEGT. This CDR3 spans 15 amino acids. V lost 2 bases to trimming and J lost 4 bases, with 12 bases between them. The CDR3 sequence: CASSELGATGNTIYF. For the CDR3, the DNA is TGTGCCAGCAGTGAACTAGGGGCGACCGGAAACACCATATATTTT.

The V call is TRBV5-6, the J call TRBJ2-2, with 12 bases matching TRBD2. In germline, CDR1 is SGHDT, CDR2 YYEEEE. CDR3 length equals 16 residues. The V segment lost 4 bases and the J segment 6 bases; nucleotides outside the gene matches: 7. CDR3 amino acids: CASSAPTSGGAGELFF. CDR3 DNA sequence: TGTGCCAGCAGCGCCCCGACTAGCGGGGGCGCCGGGGAGCTGTTTTTT.

This chain joins TRBV19 and TRBJ1-2, with D possibly being TRBD1 (5 bases). The length of the CDR3 is 12 residues. Germline V gene sequence: CDR1 LNHDA, CDR2 SQIVND (reference sequence). The V end lost 4 bases, the J end lost 10 bases, and 13 bases lay between the germline ends. CDR3 sequence reads: CASSRQRFDYTF. The CDR3 DNA is TGTGCCAGTAGTAGACAGCGATTTGACTACACCTTC.

The chain joins TRBV10-3 to TRBJ2-7; TRBD2 matches 10 bases. The CDR3 has 18 residues. V was clipped by 2 bases and J by 4 bases; unmatched bases: 14. Germline assignment: CDR1 ENHRY and CDR2 SYGVKD. The CDR3 DNA follows: TGTGCCATCAGTGAGGCGACCGCCGCTCCTAGCGGGGGTTACGAGCAGTACTTC. Protein sequence: CAISEATAAPSGGYEQYF.

CDR3 amino acids: CAWFGQASGTDTQYF. Here the CDR3 DNA reads TGTGCCTGGTTCGGCCAGGCCTCGGGCACAGATACGCAGTATTTT. This rearrangement joins TRBV30 to TRBJ2-3; no firm D call. CDR1 GTSNPN and CDR2 SVGIG come from the germline V gene (reference sequence). The germline V and J ends were trimmed by 5 bases and 1 base, with 16 bases remaining between them. The CDR3 contains 15 residues.

This chain connects TRBV5-5 to TRBJ1-5, with D perhaps TRBD1 (5 bases). V was cut by 4 bases and J by 7 bases, with 18 bases left in between. CDR1 and CDR2 from the germline V gene are SGHKS and YYEKEE (reference sequence). This CDR3 has 15 residues. As DNA, the CDR3 is TGTGCCAGCAGCCTAGCCGGGCCGGGGGGACAGCCCCAGCATTTT. This gives the protein CASSLAGPGGQPQHF.

The genes are TRBV28 and TRBJ1-1, with D possibly matching TRBD1 (5 bases). Trimming took off 3 bases at V and 4 bases at J, with 18 bases between the two ends. This CDR3 spans 16 amino acids. Germline CDR1 reads MDHEN; CDR2 reads SYDVKM. The CDR3 DNA reads TGTGCCAGCAGTTTGGTAGGGACTCCTCGAGGCACTGAAGCTTTCTTT. It specifies CASSLVGTPRGTEAFF. Combining the CDR3 with reference TRBV28 and TRBJ1-1 gives the whole variable domain DVKVTQSSRYLVKRTGEKVFLECVQDMDHENMFWYRQDPGLGLRLIYFSYDVKMKEKGDIPEGYSVSREKKERFSLILESASTNQTSMYLCASSLVGTPRGTEAFFGQGTRLTVV.

The V and J genes are TRBV7-9 and TRBJ1-4; D is ambiguous. Deletions cut 1 base from V and 4 bases from J, with 4 bases between. The CDR3 is 13 amino acids. The germline CDR1 and CDR2 sequences are SEHNR and FQNEAQ (reference sequence). Here the CDR3 DNA reads TGTGCCAGCAGCTTAGTCCTTAATGAAAAACTGTTTTTT. It is translated as CASSLVLNEKLFF. Using reference TRBV7-9 and TRBJ1-4 for the parts outside the CDR3, the full variable domain is DTGVSQNPRHKITKRGQNVTFRCDPISEHNRLYWYRQTLGQGPEFLTYFQNEAQLEKSRLLSDRFSAERPKGSFSTLEIQRTEQGDSAMYLCASSLVLNEKLFFGSGTQLSVL.

The rearrangement links TRBV2 to TRBJ1-6; 7 bases fit TRBD1. Looked up from germline, CDR1 is SNHLY and CDR2 is FYNNEI. This CDR3 has 18 amino acids. Trimming cost V 6 bases and J 0 bases; bases outside gene matches: 11. CDR3 loop: CASRAAGTAISYNSPLHF. The CDR3 DNA is TGTGCCAGCAGAGCCGCCGGGACAGCCATCTCCTATAATTCACCCCTCCACTTT. The full variable domain, rest sourced from reference TRBV2 and TRBJ1-6, is EPEVTQTPSHQVTQMGQEVILRCVPISNHLYFYWYRQILGQKVEFLVSFYNNEISEKSEIFDDQFSVERPDGSNFTLKIRSTKLEDSAMYFCASRAAGTAISYNSPLHFGNGTRLTVT.

The chain carries TRBV14 and TRBJ1-3; D might be TRBD1 (6 bases). This CDR3 has 16 amino acids. Trimming left V 3 bases short and J 5 bases short, with 17 bases between. The germline CDR1 and CDR2 sequences are SGHDN and FVKESK. CDR3 bases: TGTGCCAGCAGCCATCTCAGGGGCTCGCAACGAAACACCATATATTTT. Amino acid sequence: CASSHLRGSQRNTIYF.

The chain couples TRBV3-1 (or the pseudogene TRBV3-2) to TRBJ1-2; 7 positions match TRBD1. CDR1 is LGHDT and CDR2 is YNNKEL in the germline V gene (reference sequence). V was pared by 4 bases and J by 1 base, with 6 bases of the junction left unmatched. The CDR3 has 15 amino acids. This CDR3 reads CASSPTTGRNYGYTF. For the CDR3, the DNA is TGTGCCAGCAGCCCCACGACAGGGCGTAACTATGGCTACACCTTC.

The CDR3 protein is CASSFRDRAYEQYF. CDR3 sequence (DNA): TGTGCCAGCAGCTTCCGGGACAGGGCCTACGAGCAGTACTTC. The chain couples TRBV5-6 to TRBJ2-7; 9 bases match TRBD1. This CDR3 is built from 14 residues. Trimming cost V 2 bases and J 2 bases; bases outside gene matches: 2. CDR1 is SGHDT and CDR2 is YYEEEE in the germline V gene.

This chain links TRBV5-4 with TRBJ2-5, with D possibly being TRBD2 (5 bases). V lost 0 bases and J lost 2, with 8 bases in between. Germline values: CDR1 SGHNT, CDR2 YYREEE (reference sequence). The CDR3 totals 14 residues. The CDR3 region has the DNA TGTGCCAGCAGCTTGGCCCGGGAACAAGAGACCCAGTACTTC. Translation gives CASSLAREQETQYF. Full variable domain (outside the CDR3, taken from reference TRBV5-4 and TRBJ2-5): ETGVTQSPTHLIKTRGQQVTLRCSSQSGHNTVSWYQQALGQGPQFIFQYYREEENGRGNFPPRFSGLQFPNYSSELNVNALELDDSALYLCASSLAREQETQYFGPGTRLLVL.